The clone carrying this TCR beta chain was counted between two and nine times. TCRdb recomputed calls from the 5' RACE reads with MiXCR, one row per CDR3 protein. Of 510,000 or so distinct CDR3 sequences detected, 15% to 20% appear once; the ten largest clones hold over 11%. The ends were cut back, 7 bases at V and 1 base at J, with 12 bases in the middle. The germline gives CDR1 SGDLS, CDR2 YYNGEE. The CDR3 is made up of 13 amino acids. The data are from a study of T cells after yellow fever vaccination. V is TRBV9 and J is TRBJ2-7; TRBD2 might be the D (5 bases). The starting material was PBMCs, obtained 15 days after the yellow fever booster vaccination. The TCR originated in a man aged 25 to 40 who received the YFV17D yellow fever vaccine. CDR3 region: CASPAGGSYEQYF. Here the CDR3 DNA reads TGTGCCAGCCCGGCGGGCGGATCCTACGAGCAGTACTTC. Complete variable domain (other parts from reference TRBV9 and TRBJ2-7): DSGVTQTPKHLITATGQRVTLRCSPRSGDLSVYWYQQSLDQGLQFLIQYYNGEERAKGNILERFSAQQFPDLHSELNLSSLELGDSALYFCASPAGGSYEQYFGPGTRLTVT.